Listed below are T cell receptor beta chains from one sample, sequenced in a study of blood T cell repertoires in COVID-19. TCRdb's table, derived via immunoSEQ multiplex PCR, lists solely in-frame clones and lacks some. Of approximately 110,000 clones in the sample, 86% were seen once. Source material: peripheral blood. Receptors were obtained from a human donor in a cohort sampled during active COVID-19. CDR3s include the opening cysteine and the closing phenylalanine or tryptophan. Clone size is given for some rows only: seen once, a few or many times, or a class if the clone is expanded.

clone_size | j_call | v_call | cdr3_aa
NA | TRBJ2-7 | TRBV20-1 | CSASSLAGTYEQYF
NA | TRBJ2-3 | TRBV4-1 | CASNRQGTDTQYF
once | TRBJ1-2 | TRBV30 | CAWSGGRGGVTF
NA | TRBJ2-1 | TRBV6-2/TRBV6-3 | CASSYTGTPGYNEQFF
once | TRBJ1-2 | TRBV20-1 | CSASFQTYGYTF
NA | TRBJ2-2 | TRBV6-5 | CASRTSGSETGELFF
few | TRBJ2-7 | TRBV29-1 | CSVGLTSGWEQYF
NA | TRBJ1-3 | TRBV6-1 | CAILQADSGNTIYF
NA | TRBJ2-3 | TRBV3-1/TRBV3-2 | CASSPPAQRTDTQYF
NA | TRBJ2-7 | TRBV15 | CATSRVLSSYEQYF
NA | TRBJ2-3 | TRBV7-2 | CASSSYTDTQYF
NA | TRBJ1-1 | TRBV4-1 | CASSQDRHLNTEAFF
NA | TRBJ2-2 | TRBV18 | CASSDTPTSSAGELFF
NA | TRBJ1-1 | TRBV2 | CASSEAVGQGGNTEAFF
NA | TRBJ1-2 | TRBV18 | CASSPDRIGEGHGYTF
NA | TRBJ1-6 | TRBV5-1 | CASSLQGMSDSPLHF
few | TRBJ2-7 | TRBV19 | CASSIVFGAASREQYF
NA | TRBJ2-7 | TRBV6-6 | CASNPASRTNSYEQYF
NA | TRBJ2-1 | TRBV7-2 | CASSHPIVGSYNEQFF
NA | TRBJ1-1 | TRBV7-3 | CASSSTQGGQEEAFF
NA | TRBJ2-3 | TRBV27 | CASSLRPSGTDTQYF
NA | TRBJ2-7 | TRBV28 | CASSLPARGASYEQYF
NA | TRBJ2-3 | TRBV4-3 | CASSQASGSTDTQYF
NA | TRBJ2-4 | TRBV11-2 | CASVQGTKNIQYF
NA | TRBJ2-7 | TRBV6-5 | CASTQTGYEQYF
few | TRBJ1-1 | TRBV12-3/TRBV12-4 | CASIHQIEAFF
once | TRBJ2-7 | TRBV27 | CASSFPGALTGEQYF
NA | TRBJ2-2 | TRBV3-1/TRBV3-2 | CASSQDRIPTGELFF
NA | TRBJ2-7 | TRBV6-2/TRBV6-3 | CASSYGQGVTYEQYF
NA | TRBJ2-7 | TRBV21-1 | CASSKRQGDFYEQYF
NA | TRBJ2-1 | TRBV5-8 | CASSLSRVLAYNEQFF
NA | TRBJ1-1 | TRBV5-4 | CASSPSGGILVNTEAFF
NA | TRBJ2-3 | TRBV10-3 | CAISEPGLAGERSDTQYF
NA | TRBJ2-5 | TRBV19 | CASSPGGETQYF
NA | TRBJ2-1 | TRBV14 | CASSQPGLARNEQFF
NA | TRBJ2-5 | TRBV5-5 | CASNPRTSGQETQYF
NA | TRBJ1-6 | TRBV7-9 | CASSSKLRDRGYSPLHF
NA | TRBJ1-6 | TRBV25-1 | CASSEFTGDSPPLHF
NA | TRBJ2-2 | TRBV30 | CAWSVVRNTGELFF
NA | TRBJ2-1 | TRBV7-9 | CASSALAGVSNEQFF
NA | TRBJ1-4 | TRBV7-2 | CASSLRGSTEKLFF
NA | TRBJ2-7 | TRBV5-4 | CASSNSGNYEQYF
NA | TRBJ1-1 | TRBV6-1 | CASSEVGGELNTEAFF
few | TRBJ2-7 | TRBV10-3 | CAISTRQDTYEQYF
few | TRBJ2-7 | TRBV7-8 | CASSQGLASYEQYF
NA | TRBJ1-1 | TRBV12-3/TRBV12-4 | CASSLQENTEAFF
NA | TRBJ2-3 | TRBV5-1 | CASSFSRGDTQYF
NA | TRBJ1-1 | TRBV11-2 | CASSPVGANTEAFF
NA | TRBJ1-3 | TRBV7-9 | CASSLNTGSGNTIYF
NA | TRBJ2-5 | TRBV7-2 | CASRTPAETQYF
few | TRBJ1-3 | TRBV5-6 | CASSSRQALHSGNTIYF
NA | TRBJ2-5 | TRBV2 | CASIPTSTETQYF
NA | TRBJ2-2 | TRBV5-1 | CASSLGATGELFF
NA | TRBJ1-2 | TRBV27 | CASRNRGGYGYTF
NA | TRBJ2-1 | TRBV12-3/TRBV12-4 | CASSYGQGEQFF
NA | TRBJ1-1 | TRBV5-1 | CASSPGQGRNTEAFF
NA | TRBJ1-1 | TRBV5-4 | CASSQSAARHNTEAFF